The 18 T cell receptor beta chains reported below all come from one sample, sequenced in a study of T cell changes during pregnancy in multiple sclerosis (dated by TCRdb to about 2019). To prepare the library, the immunoSEQ multiplex PCR assay was applied. In its TCRdb copy, this immuneACCESS table keeps in-frame sequences only and misses some clones. Where compared with another copy, unresolved V genes explain less than half of these, and the others have no known cause. The sample profile shows more than 80,000 clones; roughly nine tenths of them were found once. The top ten hold approximately 3.3% of the sample. Sequences were derived from PBMCs, sampled in the first trimester of pregnancy. The origin of the receptors is a female donor in good health, serving as a control in a pregnancy study. Some clones in this sample may be carry-over from other donors' samples.

The chain combines TRBV25-1 with TRBJ2-3; 12 nucleotides align to TRBD2. In germline, CDR1 is MGHDK, CDR2 SYGVNS. The CDR3 has 14 residues. The V segment lost 8 bases and the J segment 5 bases; nucleotides outside the gene matches: 5. The CDR3 sequence: CASRLAGVGDTQYF. The CDR3 DNA reads TGTGCCAGCCGACTAGCGGGGGTGGGAGATACGCAGTATTTT.

The chain couples TRBV18 to TRBJ2-3; TRBD2 aligns across 12 bases. With V trimmed by 5 bases and J by 1 base, 4 bases remained unmatched. CDR1 and CDR2 from the germline V gene are KGHSH and LQKENI. The CDR3 contains 16 residues. CDR3 region: CASSARLAGGTDTQYF. CDR3 in DNA: TGTGCCAGCTCAGCCCGACTAGCGGGGGGCACAGATACGCAGTATTTT.

This chain links TRBV28 with TRBJ2-7, with D possibly matching TRBD1 (6 bases). Germline V CDR1 and CDR2: MDHEN, SYDVKM. Trimming stripped 5 bases from V and 2 bases from J, with 19 bases between. The CDR3 contains 16 residues. CDR3: CASSNDRTSSTYEQYF. Written as DNA, the CDR3 is TGTGCCAGCAGTAATGACAGGACCTCTTCCACCTACGAGCAGTACTTC.

The chain joins TRBV7-2 to TRBJ1-1; TRBD1 matches 7 bases. J was trimmed by 5 bases and V by 2 bases; bases with no gene match: 5. Per germline, CDR1 SGHTA and CDR2 FQGNSA. There are 14 residues in the CDR3. The CDR3 coding sequence is TGTGCCAGCAGCTTATCAGGGGGTAAAACTGAAGCTTTCTTT. It specifies CASSLSGGKTEAFF.

This sequence joins TRBV5-6 and TRBJ2-7, with TRBD1 matching 7 bases. The CDR3 totals 13 residues. V dropped 0 bases and J dropped 6; count of bases not matched to a gene: 3. Per the germline V gene, CDR1 is SGHDT and CDR2 is YYEEEE. The CDR3 here is CASSLGQGSEQYF. The CDR3 DNA reads TGTGCCAGCAGCTTGGGACAGGGTTCCGAGCAGTACTTC. The complete variable domain, with remaining parts taken from reference TRBV5-6 and TRBJ2-7, reads DAGVTQSPTHLIKTRGQQVTLRCSPKSGHDTVSWYQQALGQGPQFIFQYYEEEERQRGNFPDRFSGHQFPNYSSELNVNALLLGDSALYLCASSLGQGSEQYFGPGTRLTVT.

This clone was counted between two and nine times. The V and J genes are TRBV19 and TRBJ1-2; D uncertain. Trimming pared 5 bases from V and 8 bases from J, leaving 15 bases between. From germline, CDR1 is LNHDA and CDR2 SQIVND (reference sequence). The CDR3 extends over 13 amino acids. CDR3 sequence: CASSPGNKGGYTF. In DNA, the CDR3 is TGTGCCAGTAGTCCCGGGAATAAAGGGGGCTACACCTTC.

This chain connects TRBV18 to TRBJ1-1, with 11 positions matching TRBD1. The CDR3 is made up of 14 amino acids. CDR1 KGHSH and CDR2 LQKENI come from the germline V gene. J lost 5 bases, V lost 3 bases, and 2 bases had no gene match. This CDR3 reads CASSPGQGETEAFF. The DNA of the CDR3 is TGTGCCAGCTCACCGGGACAGGGGGAGACTGAAGCTTTCTTT.

The gene calls are TRBV7-6 and TRBJ2-7; 11 bases are a match to TRBD1. Looked up from germline, CDR1 is SGHVS and CDR2 is FNYEAQ. This CDR3 comprises 17 residues. V dropped 1 base and J dropped 6; count of bases not matched to a gene: 11. The CDR3 is CASSLDRGWTGGREQYF. Here the CDR3 DNA reads TGTGCCAGCAGCTTAGATAGGGGGTGGACAGGGGGCCGCGAGCAGTACTTC.

The chain is built from TRBV27 and TRBJ2-2, with 7 positions matching TRBD2. The ends lost 1 base at V and 4 bases at J; junction bases unmatched: 3. The CDR3 loop spans 15 amino acids. Germline assignment: CDR1 MNHEY and CDR2 SMNVEV (reference sequence). The CDR3 DNA is TGTGCCAGCAGTTTATGGGGAGGGAGCACCGGGGAGCTGTTTTTT. It specifies CASSLWGGSTGELFF.

The rearrangement links TRBV5-6 to TRBJ2-5, with 9 bases matching TRBD2. V lost 3 bases to trimming and J lost 5 bases; unmatched junction nucleotides: 20. CDR3 length equals 19 residues. The V gene's germline CDR1 is SGHDT and CDR2 YYEEEE. CDR3 residues: CASSWGPLLRGGLRETQYF. DNA of the CDR3: TGTGCCAGCAGCTGGGGCCCCCTCTTGCGGGGGGGCCTTCGGGAGACCCAGTACTTC.

This chain joins TRBV5-1 and TRBJ1-1; no reliable D call. Between the trimmed V and J ends, which lost 0 bases and 4 bases, there was a span of 13 bases. The CDR3 runs 15 residues. Germline V gene sequence: CDR1 SGHRS, CDR2 YFSETQ. The CDR3 DNA follows: TGCGCCAGCAGCTTGGCGGGATTGTGGAGCACTGAAGCTTTCTTT. This gives the protein CASSLAGLWSTEAFF.

The chain has TRBV10-3 and TRBJ2-2; TRBD2 matches at 13 bases. With V trimmed by 5 bases and J by 5 bases, 2 bases remained unmatched. The CDR3 totals 15 residues. Germline assignment: CDR1 ENHRY and CDR2 SYGVKD. This chain's CDR3 is CAISTSGGETGELFF. In DNA form, the CDR3 reads TGTGCCATCAGTACTAGCGGGGGGGAGACCGGGGAGCTGTTTTTT.

The chain joins TRBV6-1 to TRBJ1-1; unclear D gene. Germline V gives CDR1 MNHNS, CDR2 SASEGT. This CDR3 spans 13 amino acids. The V gene lost 9 bases and the J gene lost 3 bases, with 14 bases spanning the gap. CDR3: CASTRPRDTEAFF. In DNA, the CDR3 is TGTGCCAGTACGAGGCCTCGGGACACTGAAGCTTTCTTT.

This chain joins TRBV4-2 and TRBJ1-1; D is uncertain. CDR3 length equals 14 residues. V lost 1 base to trimming and J lost 2 bases, with 8 bases between them. Germline V CDR1 and CDR2: LGHNA, YNFKEQ. This CDR3 reads CASSQVSGNTEAFF. The DNA of the CDR3 is TGTGCCAGCAGCCAAGTATCGGGTAACACTGAAGCTTTCTTT.

This sequence joins TRBV27 and TRBJ1-3; the D is unclear. The V gene lost 5 bases and the J gene lost 1 base, with 12 bases spanning the gap. CDR3 size: 15 residues. CDR1 is MNHEY and CDR2 is SMNVEV in the germline V gene (reference sequence). The CDR3 region has the DNA TGTGCCAGCAGTGCGGAGGGAGGGTCTGGAAACACCATATATTTT. This gives the protein CASSAEGGSGNTIYF.

This chain links TRBV28 with TRBJ2-6; 8 positions match TRBD1. The germline V gene encodes CDR1 MDHEN and CDR2 SYDVKM. The ends lost 5 bases at V and 2 bases at J; junction bases unmatched: 2. The CDR3 has 15 amino acids. In DNA form, the CDR3 reads TGTGCCAGCAGTCAGACAGGGGCTGGGGCCAACGTCCTGACTTTC. This translates into CASSQTGAGANVLTF.

The chain recombines TRBV19 with TRBJ1-1; unclear D gene. This CDR3 comprises 15 residues. Trimming stripped 2 bases from V and 1 base from J, with 11 bases between. CDR1 and CDR2 (germline): LNHDA, SQIVND (reference sequence). The CDR3 spells CASSIFGLGNTEAFF. CDR3 nucleotides: TGTGCCAGTAGTATATTTGGGCTGGGGAACACTGAAGCTTTCTTT.

This CDR3 reads CASSLTGIEQYF. In DNA form, the CDR3 reads TGCGCCAGCAGCCTCACAGGGATCGAGCAGTACTTC. The J gene is TRBJ2-7, the V gene TRBV5-1, with a tentative D call TRBD1 (6 bases). The germline V gene encodes CDR1 SGHRS and CDR2 YFSETQ. This CDR3 spans 12 amino acids. V was cut by 4 bases and J by 6 bases, with 11 bases left in between.